This record concerns one T cell receptor beta chain sequence. Some clones are missing from TCRdb's copy, which holds only in-frame ones; the method was immunoSEQ multiplex PCR. The top ten clones hold more than 2.5% of a sample with roughly 200,000 clones, about 87% of them seen once. This entry comes from a study of blood T cell repertoires in COVID-19. The CDR3 has 16 amino acids. The V gene's germline CDR1 is LNHNV and CDR2 YYDKDF (reference sequence). Trimming removed 4 bases at V and 0 bases at J, with 12 bases between. Source material: PBMCs or T cells enriched from blood (not recorded which). The TCR comes from a woman in her twenties or thirties who had recovered from COVID-19. The chain couples TRBV15 to TRBJ1-4, with D unresolved. CDR3 DNA: TGTGCCACCAGCATAGCCAAACTTGCAACTAATGAAAAACTGTTTTTT. It yields the protein CATSIAKLATNEKLFF.